This T cell receptor (beta chain) was obtained from a study of regulatory T cells in long-lasting Graves disease. Time point: newly diagnosed GD, antithyroid drugs for less than 3 months. TCR sequences were obtained from RNA taken from PBMCs. Under American Thyroid Association guidelines, Graves' disease was diagnosed. Germline V CDR1 and CDR2: MDHEN, SYDVKM. V was shortened by 11 bases and J by 0 bases, with 21 bases between the two germline ends. The CDR3 length is 16 residues. The TCR beta library used iRepertoire HTBI primers with Arm-PCR amplification of CDR3. MiXCR was run by TCRdb on the multiplex PCR reads, yielding one entry per CDR3 protein. The sample includes about 460,000 distinct CDR3 sequences, around 15% seen only once; the top ten take approximately 17%. The same specimen was also included in a second study, on T cells in Graves' hyperthyroidism and ophthalmopathy. From that report: Investigators excluded patients with uncontrolled infection, other autoimmune disease, pregnancy or lactation.

The source is a woman between 50 and 59 years old with Graves disease. The sequenced sample was peripheral blood mononuclear cells (PBMCs), obtained at new diagnosis, from a patient treated with antithyroid drugs. The gene calls are TRBV28 and TRBJ2-3; unclear D gene. CDR3 in DNA: TGTGCCTGCACCAGTTTGGGGTTCTCTAGCACAGATACGCAGTATTTT. This sequence encodes CACTSLGFSSTDTQYF.